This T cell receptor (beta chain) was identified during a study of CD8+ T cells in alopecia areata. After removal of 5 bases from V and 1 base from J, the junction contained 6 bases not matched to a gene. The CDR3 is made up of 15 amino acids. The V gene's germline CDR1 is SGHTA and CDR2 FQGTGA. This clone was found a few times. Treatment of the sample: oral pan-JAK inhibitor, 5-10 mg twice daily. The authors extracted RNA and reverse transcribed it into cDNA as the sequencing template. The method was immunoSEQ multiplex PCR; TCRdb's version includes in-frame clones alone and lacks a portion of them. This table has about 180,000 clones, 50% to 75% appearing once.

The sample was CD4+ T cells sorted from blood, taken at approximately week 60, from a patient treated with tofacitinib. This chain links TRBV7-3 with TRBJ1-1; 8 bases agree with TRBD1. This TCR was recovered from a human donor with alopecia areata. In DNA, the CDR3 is TGTGCCAGCAGCAACAGAGACAGGGGGAACACTGAAGCTTTCTTT. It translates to CASSNRDRGNTEAFF.